The 21 T cell receptor beta chains in this list originate from one sample, sequenced in a study of T cell responses to AZD1222 COVID-19 vaccine. Profiled with immunoSEQ multiplex PCR; TCRdb holds only in-frame clones, not every one. Of 110,000 to 150,000 clones listed, 70% to 90% are singletons. The material was peripheral blood, obtained on day 0 of AZD1222 vaccination. These TCRs come from an adult in good health.

The chain couples TRBV9 to TRBJ1-4; D not resolved. CDR1 and CDR2 from the germline V gene are SGDLS and YYNGEE. Trimming took 0 bases from V and 0 from J, leaving 3 bases between them. The CDR3 sequence is 14 residues long. CDR3 amino acids: CASSVAPTNEKLFF. The CDR3 DNA sequence: TGTGCCAGCAGCGTAGCTCCAACTAATGAAAAACTGTTTTTT. The whole variable domain, filled in from reference TRBV9 and TRBJ1-4, reads DSGVTQTPKHLITATGQRVTLRCSPRSGDLSVYWYQQSLDQGLQFLIQYYNGEERAKGNILERFSAQQFPDLHSELNLSSLELGDSALYFCASSVAPTNEKLFFGSGTQLSVL.

The chain has TRBV27 and TRBJ2-5; D is undetermined. This CDR3 contains 13 residues. Per the germline V gene, CDR1 is MNHEY and CDR2 is SMNVEV (reference sequence). Trimming removed 6 bases at V and 10 bases at J, with 18 bases between. CDR3 sequence reads: CASRQPPSLSQYF. The CDR3 DNA reads TGTGCCAGCAGACAACCCCCCTCATTGAGCCAGTACTTC.

The V and J genes are TRBV14 and TRBJ2-3, with D possibly called TRBD1 or TRBD2 (6 bases each). The CDR3 has 17 amino acids. The germline CDR1 and CDR2 sequences are SGHDN and FVKESK. V was shortened by 0 bases and J by 4 bases, with 17 bases between the two germline ends. As DNA, the CDR3 is TGTGCCAGCAGCCAAGAATGGGGCAGGGGAGGCGCAGATACGCAGTATTTT. As protein: CASSQEWGRGGADTQYF.

The V gene is TRBV2, the J gene TRBJ2-7, with TRBD2 identical over 7 bases. The ends lost 6 bases at V and 7 bases at J; junction bases unmatched: 9. The length of the CDR3 is 13 residues. Germline CDR1 and CDR2: SNHLY and FYNNEI. This CDR3 reads CASRGTRGGEQYF. The CDR3 DNA reads TGTGCCAGCAGAGGGACCCGCGGGGGTGAGCAGTACTTC. The complete variable domain, with remaining parts taken from reference TRBV2 and TRBJ2-7, reads EPEVTQTPSHQVTQMGQEVILRCVPISNHLYFYWYRQILGQKVEFLVSFYNNEISEKSEIFDDQFSVERPDGSNFTLKIRSTKLEDSAMYFCASRGTRGGEQYFGPGTRLTVT.

This sequence joins TRBV27 and TRBJ1-1; 8 nucleotides match TRBD1. The CDR3 length is 14 residues. Per germline, CDR1 MNHEY and CDR2 SMNVEV (reference sequence). V lost 6 bases to trimming and J lost 5 bases; unmatched junction nucleotides: 8. The CDR3 here is CASSADRGGTEAFF. In DNA, the CDR3 is TGTGCCAGCAGCGCAGACAGGGGCGGAACTGAAGCTTTCTTT.

This chain connects TRBV10-3 to TRBJ1-6; D is unresolved. With 3 bases removed from V and 8 bases from J, the gap between germline ends came to 14 bases. CDR3 length: 15 amino acids. Germline lookup yields CDR1 ENHRY and CDR2 SYGVKD. This chain's CDR3 is CAISDSGLMDSPLHF. The CDR3 nucleotides are TGTGCCATCAGTGATTCCGGGCTAATGGATTCACCCCTCCACTTT.

The chain recombines TRBV4-1 with TRBJ2-7; possibly TRBD1 for D (5 bases). This CDR3 comprises 14 residues. Germline loops: CDR1 MGHRA, CDR2 YSYEKL. Trimming took off 4 bases at V and 8 bases at J, with 18 bases between the two ends. CDR3 nucleotide sequence: TGCGCCAGCAGCCCTGGTCCAGGGCTGCTCAAGCAGTACTTC. Its translation is CASSPGPGLLKQYF.

This chain's CDR3 is CASSIEARARENIQYF. CDR3 DNA: TGTGCCAGTAGTATAGAGGCCAGGGCGAGAGAAAACATTCAGTACTTC. The chain joins TRBV19 to TRBJ2-4; a weak D match, TRBD1 (5 bases). Looked up from germline, CDR1 is LNHDA and CDR2 is SQIVND (reference sequence). The CDR3 length is 16 residues. With 0 bases removed from V and 5 bases from J, the gap between germline ends came to 14 bases.

The CDR3 protein is CASGGLARGEQFF. The DNA of the CDR3 is TGTGCCAGCGGGGGACTAGCGAGGGGTGAGCAGTTCTTC. The chain recombines TRBV2 with TRBJ2-1; 10 bases fit TRBD2. V dropped 8 bases and J dropped 9; count of bases not matched to a gene: 7. Looked up from germline, CDR1 is SNHLY and CDR2 is FYNNEI. CDR3 length: 13 residues. Full variable domain (remainder filled in from reference TRBV2 and TRBJ2-1): EPEVTQTPSHQVTQMGQEVILRCVPISNHLYFYWYRQILGQKVEFLVSFYNNEISEKSEIFDDQFSVERPDGSNFTLKIRSTKLEDSAMYFCASGGLARGEQFFGPGTRLTVL.

In its sample, this clone was seen a few times. The chain couples TRBV28 to TRBJ1-2; the match to TRBD1 covers 7 bases. The ends lost 5 bases at V and 4 bases at J; junction bases unmatched: 4. Germline CDR1 and CDR2: MDHEN and SYDVKM. This CDR3 has 13 residues. For the CDR3, the DNA is TGTGCCAGCAGTCGGGACAGTCTCTATGGCTACACCTTC. Amino acids: CASSRDSLYGYTF.

The chain uses TRBV21-1 and TRBJ1-5. TRBV21-1 is listed as a pseudogene. The CDR3 loop spans 13 amino acids. This CDR3 reads CAIRSGRNPPQHF. The CDR3 region has the DNA TGTGCCATCCGGTCGGGTAGAAACCCGCCCCAGCATTTT.

This sequence joins TRBV6-5 and TRBJ2-4; 7 bases are a match to TRBD1. Germline CDR1 and CDR2: MNHEY and SVGAGI. V trimming: 5 bases; J trimming: 4 bases; junction bases outside the gene matches: 8. The CDR3 has 15 residues. CDR3 amino acids: CASSTFSGQKNIQYF. For the CDR3, the DNA is TGTGCCAGCAGTACCTTCTCGGGACAGAAAAACATTCAGTACTTC.

V and J are TRBV2 and TRBJ2-3, with 9 bases matching TRBD1. The CDR3 has 14 residues. V shed 4 bases, J shed 6 bases, and the junction held 5 bases outside the gene matches. CDR1 and CDR2 (germline): SNHLY, FYNNEI. The CDR3 here is CASSGTGGSDTQYF. DNA for the CDR3: TGTGCCAGCAGTGGTACAGGGGGCTCGGATACGCAGTATTTT.

The CDR3 region is CASSLQGNTEAFF. The CDR3, as DNA: TGTGCCAGCAGTTTACAGGGTAACACTGAAGCTTTCTTT. The chain carries TRBV28 and TRBJ1-1, with D perhaps matching TRBD1 (5 bases). V lost 2 bases and J lost 2, with 6 bases in between. This CDR3 is built from 13 residues. The germline CDR1 and CDR2 sequences are MDHEN and SYDVKM.

The V gene is TRBV6-5, the J gene TRBJ1-1; D possibly corresponds to TRBD1 (5 bases). Germline CDR1 is MNHEY and CDR2 is SVGAGI. Deletions cut 2 bases from V and 3 bases from J, with 13 bases between. This CDR3 has 15 amino acids. CDR3 DNA: TGTGCCAGCAGTTACGGGGGTCCCTGGGACACTGAAGCTTTCTTT. It is translated as CASSYGGPWDTEAFF.

About this clone: Other DNA sequences in this sample translate to the same CDR3. The chain carries TRBV2 and TRBJ1-1; D call uncertain. The CDR3 runs 12 residues. Germline loops: CDR1 SNHLY, CDR2 FYNNEI. Trimming left V 6 bases short and J 1 base short, with 6 bases between. The DNA of the CDR3 is TGTGCCAGCAGCGCCGGGAACACTGAAGCTTTCTTT. Translation: CASSAGNTEAFF.

With regard to this clone: This CDR3 is also generated by other DNA sequences in the sample. The V and J genes are TRBV5-1 and TRBJ2-7, with D perhaps TRBD1 (6 bases). Germline CDR1 SGHRS, CDR2 YFSETQ. V was trimmed by 2 bases and J by 4 bases, leaving 10 bases between them. The CDR3 length is 13 residues. For the CDR3, the DNA is TGCGCCAGCAGCTTACCGGACAGTTACGAGCAGTACTTC. It codes for CASSLPDSYEQYF.

The genes are TRBV5-1 and TRBJ2-3; D gene uncertain. The V gene's germline CDR1 is SGHRS and CDR2 YFSETQ. V dropped 4 bases and J dropped 6 bases, with 15 bases sitting between them. The CDR3 is 14 amino acids. The CDR3 here is CASSGKPFADTQYF. The DNA of the CDR3 is TGCGCCAGCAGCGGTAAGCCTTTTGCGGATACGCAGTATTTT.

The chain combines TRBV5-4 with TRBJ1-3; TRBD1 matches 7 bases. Germline V gives CDR1 SGHNT, CDR2 YYREEE (reference sequence). The CDR3 spans 14 residues. V gave up 5 bases and J gave up 1 base; unmatched junction bases: 3. CDR3: CASRAGQSGNTIYF. As DNA, the CDR3 is TGTGCCAGCAGAGCGGGACAGTCTGGAAACACCATATATTTT.

The chain links TRBV7-2 to TRBJ2-5; D gene ambiguous. V was cut by 1 base and J by 7 bases, with 13 bases left in between. This CDR3 is 14 amino acids long. Germline V CDR1 and CDR2: SGHTA, FQGNSA. The CDR3 here is CASSLEVAAVTQYF. The DNA for the CDR3 is TGTGCCAGCAGCTTAGAAGTGGCAGCCGTGACCCAGTACTTC.

With respect to this clone: Germline and junction disagree at one end, which may indicate a read error. CDR3 amino acids: CAISGAGQNF. In DNA form, the CDR3 reads TGTGCCATCAGTGGGGCAGGCCAGAACTTC. The genes are TRBV10-3 and TRBJ2-5; D uncertain. The CDR3 has 10 amino acids. The germline CDR1 and CDR2 sequences are ENHRY and SYGVKD.